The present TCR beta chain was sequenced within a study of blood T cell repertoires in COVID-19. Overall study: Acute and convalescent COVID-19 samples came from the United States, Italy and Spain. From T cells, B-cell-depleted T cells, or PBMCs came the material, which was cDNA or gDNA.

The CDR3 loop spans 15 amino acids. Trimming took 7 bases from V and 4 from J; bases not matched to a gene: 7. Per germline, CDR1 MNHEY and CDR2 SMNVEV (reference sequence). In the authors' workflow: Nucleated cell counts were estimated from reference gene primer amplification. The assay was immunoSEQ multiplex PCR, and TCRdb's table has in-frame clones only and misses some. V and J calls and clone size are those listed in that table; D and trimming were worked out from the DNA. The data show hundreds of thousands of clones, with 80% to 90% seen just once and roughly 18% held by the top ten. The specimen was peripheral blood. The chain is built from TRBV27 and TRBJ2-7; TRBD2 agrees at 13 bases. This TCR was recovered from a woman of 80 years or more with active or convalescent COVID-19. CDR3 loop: CASIRTSGSSYEQYF. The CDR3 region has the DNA TGTGCCAGCATAAGGACTAGCGGGAGTTCTTACGAGCAGTACTTC.